The count of the clone carrying this TCR beta chain is one. These data belong to a study of technical replicates of blood from a handful of donors. The table came from immunoSEQ multiplex PCR; TCRdb's copy has only in-frame clones and leaves some out. The top ten hold more than 0.2% of the sample, which has 99,000 or so clones, approximately 95% seen once. Sequencing used T cells isolated from PBMCs. This clonotype originated in a human donor in good health.

CDR3 protein: CASSSGTYEQYF. The CDR3 region has the DNA TGTGCCAGCAGCTCCGGGACTTACGAGCAGTACTTC. The V gene is TRBV7-9, the J gene TRBJ2-7, with a tentative D call TRBD2 (6 bases). Germline values: CDR1 SEHNR, CDR2 FQNEAQ (reference sequence). The CDR3 spans 12 residues. V was trimmed by 4 bases and J by 4 bases, leaving 8 bases between them.